This record concerns one T cell receptor (beta chain) sequence. Its antigen is as yet unknown. Germline values: CDR1 SGHTS, CDR2 YDEGEE. The V gene lost 5 bases and the J gene lost 5 bases, with 13 bases spanning the gap. The CDR3 consists of 13 residues. Using immunoSEQ multiplex PCR, the repertoire was profiled, and TCRdb retains in-frame clones only, with some absent. The sample records about 36,000 clones, approximately 80% being singletons. Cryopreserved PBMCs were CD4-enriched, then split into naive and memory cells. This sample is drawn from a study of CD4 T cells in relation to SARS-CoV-2 and coronaviruses. Study context: After roughly 11 days of antigen culture, PBMC TCR beta CDR3s were sequenced.

The source material was memory CD4+ T cells from PBMCs, cultured in vitro. This clonotype was obtained from an adult with COVID-19. The chain joins TRBV5-8 to TRBJ2-5; D not resolved. Here the CDR3 reads CASSKGFGETQYF. CDR3 nucleotide sequence: TGTGCCAGCAGTAAAGGGTTTGGGGAGACCCAGTACTTC.